These 14 T cell receptor beta chains originate from one sample sequenced in a study of identifying expanded T cells in peripheral blood. Measured with immunoSEQ multiplex PCR; TCRdb has only the in-frame clones, and not every one. The sample includes around 130,000 clones, 86% seen only once; the top ten take 7.5% to 8.5%. Material: blood. The receptors stem from a person aged 18 to 75 in good health.

This clone was seen a handful of times. The chain is built from TRBV5-1 and TRBJ2-1; D is possibly TRBD1 or TRBD2 (6 bases each). The V end was cut by 1 base, the J end by 1 base, with 21 bases between. CDR1 and CDR2 (germline): SGHRS, YFSETQ. CDR3 length: 19 residues. The CDR3 bases are TGCGCCAGCAGCTTGATGTTGGGGGGACATGGAATTTCCTACAATGAGCAGTTCTTC. Its translation is CASSLMLGGHGISYNEQFF.

V and J are TRBV6-5 and TRBJ1-2; 9 bases line up with TRBD1. In germline, CDR1 is MNHEY, CDR2 SVGAGI. This CDR3 has 14 residues. With 6 bases clipped from V and 6 bases from J, the junction kept 8 bases outside the gene matches. The CDR3 sequence: CASSSPTGGNGYTF. The CDR3 bases are TGTGCCAGCAGCTCCCCGACAGGGGGTAATGGCTACACCTTC.

The count of this clone is one. In DNA, the CDR3 is TGTGCCAGCAGTAGGGACTTCTCGCTTAACAATGAGCAGTTCTTC. Translating gives CASSRDFSLNNEQFF. The rearrangement joins TRBV6-5 to TRBJ2-1; TRBD2 is a possible D gene (6 bases). The germline V gene encodes CDR1 MNHEY and CDR2 SVGAGI. Between the trimmed V and J ends, which lost 5 bases and 5 bases, there was a span of 16 bases. This CDR3 is 15 amino acids long.

The chain employs TRBV15 and TRBJ1-4, with D perhaps TRBD1 (6 bases). Between the trimmed V and J ends, which lost 0 bases and 4 bases, there was a span of 12 bases. This CDR3 region has 16 residues. Per germline, CDR1 LNHNV and CDR2 YYDKDF (reference sequence). The CDR3: CATSRDLQGLNEKLFF. CDR3 in DNA: TGTGCCACCAGCAGAGATCTCCAGGGGCTTAATGAAAAACTGTTTTTT. The full variable domain, with the rest looked up from reference TRBV15 and TRBJ1-4, is DAMVIQNPRYQVTQFGKPVTLSCSQTLNHNVMYWYQQKSSQAPKLLFHYYDKDFNNEADTPDNFQSRRPNTSFCFLDIRSPGLGDTAMYLCATSRDLQGLNEKLFFGSGTQLSVL.

The chain combines TRBV4-3 with TRBJ1-4; D might be TRBD1 (5 bases). V dropped 3 bases and J dropped 0 bases, with 11 bases sitting between them. This CDR3 comprises 16 residues. CDR1 is LGHNA, CDR2 YSLEER, per germline. The CDR3 sequence: CASSQGTGATNEKLFF. The DNA for the CDR3 is TGCGCCAGCAGCCAGGGGACGGGTGCAACTAATGAAAAACTGTTTTTT.

This chain links TRBV5-1 with TRBJ2-1; the D gene is possibly TRBD2 (6 bases). Germline V gives CDR1 SGHRS, CDR2 YFSETQ. The V end was cut by 1 base, the J end by 3 bases, with 11 bases between. CDR3 length: 15 residues. The CDR3 loop is CASSLMRGLYNEQFF. The DNA of the CDR3 is TGCGCCAGCAGCTTGATGCGGGGCCTCTACAATGAGCAGTTCTTC.

This chain joins TRBV28 and TRBJ1-2; D not certain. The CDR3 has 11 residues. V lost 4 bases and J 8 bases, leaving 8 bases between the germline ends. The V gene's germline CDR1 is MDHEN and CDR2 SYDVKM. CDR3 nucleotide sequence: TGTGCCAGCAGTTCTATCTGGGGCTACACCTTC. Translating it yields CASSSIWGYTF.

The gene calls are TRBV7-9 and TRBJ2-7, with D tentatively TRBD2 (6 bases). Germline-derived CDR1 and CDR2 are SEHNR and FQNEAQ (reference sequence). Trimming removed 5 bases from V and 3 bases from J, with 11 bases in between. The CDR3 sequence is 13 residues long. Here the CDR3 DNA reads TGTGCCAGCAGCCTTTCTAGCGACTACGAGCAGTACTTC. Its translation: CASSLSSDYEQYF.

The chain has TRBV5-8 and TRBJ2-1, with D possibly TRBD2 on 6 matching bases. CDR3 length equals 17 residues. The V end was cut by 2 bases, the J end by 0 bases, with 15 bases between. CDR1 and CDR2 (germline): SGHTS, YDEGEE. DNA for the CDR3: TGTGCCAGCAGCTTTTGGCTAGCGCAGAGCTCCTACAATGAGCAGTTCTTC. Translated, it gives CASSFWLAQSSYNEQFF. Based on the CDR3 plus reference TRBV5-8 and TRBJ2-1, the full variable domain is EAGVTQSPTHLIKTRGQQATLRCSPISGHTSVYWYQQALGLGLQFLLWYDEGEERNRGNFPPRFSGRQFPNYSSELNVNALELEDSALYLCASSFWLAQSSYNEQFFGPGTRLTVL.

In this sample, this clone turned up a few times. The rearrangement joins TRBV7-3 to TRBJ2-1; the match to TRBD2 covers 8 bases. From germline, CDR1 is SGHTA and CDR2 FQGTGA. V gave up 2 bases and J gave up 0 bases; unmatched junction bases: 9. CDR3 length equals 18 residues. The CDR3 nucleotides read TGTGCCAGCAGCTTAGAGGCGGGGGGCCTAAGCTCCTACAATGAGCAGTTCTTC. It yields the protein CASSLEAGGLSSYNEQFF.

This clone was seen just once. The V and J genes are TRBV5-1 and TRBJ2-1, with 7 bases lining up with TRBD1. Germline V gene sequence: CDR1 SGHRS, CDR2 YFSETQ. The CDR3 is 14 residues long. V gave up 4 bases and J gave up 6 bases; unmatched junction bases: 7. The CDR3 here is CASSPGTEGNEQFF. CDR3 DNA: TGCGCCAGCAGCCCGGGGACAGAGGGCAATGAGCAGTTCTTC. Complete variable domain (other parts from reference TRBV5-1 and TRBJ2-1): KAGVTQTPRYLIKTRGQQVTLSCSPISGHRSVSWYQQTPGQGLQFLFEYFSETQRNKGNFPGRFSGRQFSNSRSEMNVSTLELGDSALYLCASSPGTEGNEQFFGPGTRLTVL.

The CDR3 region is CASSLFAGLAKNIQYF. The CDR3 bases are TGCGCCAGCAGCTTGTTCGCAGGGCTAGCCAAAAACATTCAGTACTTC. This chain uses TRBV5-1 with TRBJ2-4; D may be TRBD1 (5 bases). The V end lost 1 base, the J end lost 0 bases, and 11 bases lay between the germline ends. This CDR3 contains 16 residues. The germline V gene has CDR1 SGHRS and CDR2 YFSETQ.

This chain links TRBV19 with TRBJ1-2; D perhaps matches TRBD1 (5 bases). Germline CDR1 reads LNHDA; CDR2 reads SQIVND (reference sequence). The CDR3 sequence is 15 residues long. Trimming cost V 3 bases and J 4 bases, with 15 bases left between them. CDR3 sequence: CASSIPLTAIYGYTF. The CDR3 DNA reads TGTGCCAGTAGTATCCCCCTGACAGCCATCTATGGCTACACCTTC.

V and J are TRBV2 and TRBJ2-5; 8 bases agree with TRBD2. Trimming took 7 bases from V and 5 from J; bases not matched to a gene: 6. Per germline, CDR1 SNHLY and CDR2 FYNNEI. This CDR3 has 13 amino acids. The CDR3 here is CASTLAGMETQYF. The CDR3 region has the DNA TGTGCCAGCACCTTAGCGGGGATGGAGACCCAGTACTTC.